This T cell receptor (beta chain) was profiled in a study of blood T cells in healthy people across ages (dated by TCRdb to 2013 to 2016). With respect to the entire study: In model experiments, template switching captured roughly one uniquely barcoded TCR beta cDNA molecule for every two T cells. Two additional independent replicas of 1 million unique cDNA reads from the same blood draw were analyzed for two donors (one aged 18 to 30 and one aged 80 or older). Donors of different ages were randomly distributed across sequencing lanes to avoid experimental bias. Donors were grouped into four age groups: young (average roughly 15 years), middle-aged (roughly 38), aged (around 60) and long-lived (around 82). Age-related changes in TCR beta repertoire diversity were measured in the study by deep sequencing normalized with unique cDNA molecular identifiers.

Donors were 39 systemically healthy Caucasian individuals from Russia aged roughly 6 to 95 years. Ten milliliters of peripheral blood were drawn from each donor into EDTA-treated Vacutainer tubes. Ficoll-Paque density-gradient centrifugation was used to isolate PBMCs, with at least 7 million obtained per sample. Total RNA was extracted from PBMCs with Trizol reagent, with at least 5.5 micrograms obtained per sample. For every donor, an aliquot of PBMCs went through flow cytometry to measure the percentages of naive CD45RAhigh/CD27high T cells. From a lookup of the germline V gene (reference sequence), CDR1 and CDR2 are SSHAT and FNYEAQ. The CDR3 goes from the cysteine to the phenylalanine over 15 residues. The sequence is cut down to CDR3 DNA, 45 bases in frame from base 1. This clonotype was found a few times. Its recognized antigen is unknown. One junction end disagrees with the germline gene, perhaps due to a read error.

The library came from 5' RACE. Reads for this sample came from an Illumina HiSeq 2500. A second 7 to 11 cycle PCR used a sample-barcoded 5' primer and a J-beta primer mix. A template-switch 5' adaptor carrying 12 random nucleotides introduced a unique molecular identifier onto each TCR beta cDNA molecule. At least 3 million CDR3-containing paired-end reads were obtained from each sample. The Mint cDNA synthesis kit, primed by a TRBC-specific oligonucleotide, was used to synthesize first-strand cDNA from all RNA. Following uracil-DNA glycosylase treatment, a first 18-cycle PCR with universal primers M1SS and BC2_uni_R was performed on all cDNA. Per the source publication's procedure: Each sample was normalized by randomly selecting 1 million high-quality reads, each carrying a distinct molecular identifier. Instead of being binned into consensus sequences, reads with shared molecular identifiers were discarded. CDR3 identification, clonotype clustering and error correction used MiTCR with a Q25 quality threshold and the strictest error-elimination algorithm. A nonparametric unseen species model using Euler transformation provided a lower-bound estimate of total TCR beta diversity. TCRdb ran its own pipeline on the public reads, namely fastp trimming at Q25 and MiXCR clone calling, and kept in-frame beta chains. Here each entry gathers all rows of one CDR3 protein and keeps the most common genes and DNA. The V and J calls were not made by the authors but by TCRdb's processing. Within this sample are hundreds of thousands of distinct CDR3 sequences, with over 45% of them counted one time only. The ten top clones hold 45% to 65% of the sample.

Here is what the overall study found, with its caveats: Estimates of total diversity based on one million sequenced T cells were regarded as lower bounds and as underestimates. The long-lived group showed more naive CD4+ T cells, fewer expanded clones and increased TCR diversity than the aged group, suggesting age selection. Because profiling used bulk unsorted PBMCs, naive and antigen-experienced compartments could not be compared conclusively. Observed TCR beta diversity per million T cells fell roughly linearly with age, and a significant reduction was already apparent by age roughly 40. The percentage of naive T cells measured by flow cytometry correlated strongly with observed TCR beta diversity. Donor CMV infection status was unknown, potentially confounding age-related changes in expanded clonotypes.

Sequencing input: blood. The V and J genes are TRBV7-7 and TRBJ2-5, and 7 junction bases match TRBD2. The TCR comes from a man in his 60s in good health. The bases are TGTGCTAGCAGCTTAGGGAGGGGACCCCAAGAGACCCAGTACTTC. This codes for CASSLGRGPQETQYF.